The sequence of this T cell receptor beta chain was determined in a study of graft-versus-host responses after intestinal transplantation. Assay used: immunoSEQ multiplex PCR; TCRdb lists only in-frame clones, some missing. The sample contains fewer than 50,000 clones, approximately 84% of which appear only once. Worth noting for this clone: Antigen unknown.

This CDR3 is built from 13 residues. Germline values: CDR1 LNHNV, CDR2 YYDKDF (reference sequence). V lost 1 base, J lost 7 bases, and 2 bases stayed unmatched. The starting material was unstimulated CD4+ T cells sorted from spleen or lymph node cells, obtained before transplant. The receptor was isolated from a human donor who was the organ donor for an intestinal transplant. The J gene is TRBJ1-2, the V gene TRBV15; 8 nucleotides line up with TRBD1. The CDR3 is CATSRGQGFGYTF. CDR3 bases: TGTGCCACCAGCAGAGGACAGGGGTTTGGCTACACCTTC.